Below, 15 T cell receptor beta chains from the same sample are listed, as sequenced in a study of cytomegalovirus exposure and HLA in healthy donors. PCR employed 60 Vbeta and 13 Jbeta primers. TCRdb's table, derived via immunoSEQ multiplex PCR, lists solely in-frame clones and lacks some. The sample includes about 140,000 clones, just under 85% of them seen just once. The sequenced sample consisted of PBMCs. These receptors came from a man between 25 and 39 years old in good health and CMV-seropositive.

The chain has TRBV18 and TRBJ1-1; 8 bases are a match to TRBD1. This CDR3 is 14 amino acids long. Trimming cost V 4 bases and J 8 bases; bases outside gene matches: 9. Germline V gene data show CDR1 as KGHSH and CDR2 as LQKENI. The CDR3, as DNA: TGTGCCAGCTCACGATTACAGGGGGATAGGGAAGCTTTCTTT. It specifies CASSRLQGDREAFF.

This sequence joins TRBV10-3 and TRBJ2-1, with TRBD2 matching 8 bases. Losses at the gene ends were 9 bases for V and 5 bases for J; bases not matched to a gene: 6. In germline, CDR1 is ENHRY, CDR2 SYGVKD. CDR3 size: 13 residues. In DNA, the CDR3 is TGTGCCATTATGACTAGCGCGAACAATGAGCAGTTCTTC. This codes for CAIMTSANNEQFF.

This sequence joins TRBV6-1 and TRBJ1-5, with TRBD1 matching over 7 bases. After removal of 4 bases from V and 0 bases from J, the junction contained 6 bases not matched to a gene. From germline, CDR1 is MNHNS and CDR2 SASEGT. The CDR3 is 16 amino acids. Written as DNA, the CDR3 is TGTGCCAGCAGTGGACAGGGTGGATTTAGCAATCAGCCCCAGCATTTT. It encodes CASSGQGGFSNQPQHF.

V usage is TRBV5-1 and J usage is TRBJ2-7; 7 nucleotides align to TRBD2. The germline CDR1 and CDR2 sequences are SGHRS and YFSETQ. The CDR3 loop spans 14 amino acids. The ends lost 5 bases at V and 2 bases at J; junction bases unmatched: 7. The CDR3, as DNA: TGCGCCAGCAGGGAGACTAGCCTTACCTACGAGCAGTACTTC. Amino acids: CASRETSLTYEQYF. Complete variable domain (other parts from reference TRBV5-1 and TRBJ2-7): KAGVTQTPRYLIKTRGQQVTLSCSPISGHRSVSWYQQTPGQGLQFLFEYFSETQRNKGNFPGRFSGRQFSNSRSEMNVSTLELGDSALYLCASRETSLTYEQYFGPGTRLTVT.

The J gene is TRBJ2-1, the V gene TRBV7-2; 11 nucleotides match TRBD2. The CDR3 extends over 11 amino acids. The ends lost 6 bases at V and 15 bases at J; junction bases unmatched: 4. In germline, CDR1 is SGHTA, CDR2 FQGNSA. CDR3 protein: CASRASGGPFF. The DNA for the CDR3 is TGTGCCAGCAGGGCTAGCGGGGGGCCGTTCTTC.

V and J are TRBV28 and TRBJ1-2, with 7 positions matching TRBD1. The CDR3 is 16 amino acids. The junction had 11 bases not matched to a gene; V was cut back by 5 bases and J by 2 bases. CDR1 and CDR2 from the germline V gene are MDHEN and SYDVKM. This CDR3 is CASSDLPTGTNYGYTF. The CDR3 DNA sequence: TGTGCCAGCAGTGACCTCCCGACAGGGACCAACTATGGCTACACCTTC.

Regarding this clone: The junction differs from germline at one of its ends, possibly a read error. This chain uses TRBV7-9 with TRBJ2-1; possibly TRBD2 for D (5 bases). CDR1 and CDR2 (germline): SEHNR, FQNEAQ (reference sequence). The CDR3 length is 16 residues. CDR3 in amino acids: CSSSLGPSTAYNEQFF. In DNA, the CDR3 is TGTTCCAGCAGCTTAGGGCCTAGCACCGCCTACAATGAGCAGTTCTTC.

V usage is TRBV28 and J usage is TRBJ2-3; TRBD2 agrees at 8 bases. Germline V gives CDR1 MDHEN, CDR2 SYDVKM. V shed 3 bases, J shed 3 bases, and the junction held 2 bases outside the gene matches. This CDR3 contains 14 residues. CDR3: CASSFGLATDTQYF. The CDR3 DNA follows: TGTGCCAGCAGTTTCGGACTAGCTACAGATACGCAGTATTTT.

The CDR3 loop reads CASSLALAQETQYF. In DNA form, the CDR3 reads TGCGCCAGCAGCTTGGCCCTAGCCCAAGAGACCCAGTACTTC. The chain recombines TRBV5-1 with TRBJ2-5, with a tentative D call TRBD2 (5 bases). Trimming pared 0 bases from V and 1 base from J, leaving 7 bases between. The CDR3 runs to 14 residues. Germline V CDR1 and CDR2: SGHRS, YFSETQ. The whole variable domain, filled in from reference TRBV5-1 and TRBJ2-5, reads KAGVTQTPRYLIKTRGQQVTLSCSPISGHRSVSWYQQTPGQGLQFLFEYFSETQRNKGNFPGRFSGRQFSNSRSEMNVSTLELGDSALYLCASSLALAQETQYFGPGTRLLVL.

CDR3 region: CASSYVASSYNEQFF. The CDR3 DNA follows: TGTGCCAGCAGTTACGTTGCGAGCTCCTACAATGAGCAGTTCTTC. The chain links TRBV6-5 to TRBJ2-1, with D unresolved. The CDR3 consists of 15 residues. V lost 2 bases and J lost 0, with 8 bases in between. Germline CDR1 and CDR2: MNHEY and SVGAGI.

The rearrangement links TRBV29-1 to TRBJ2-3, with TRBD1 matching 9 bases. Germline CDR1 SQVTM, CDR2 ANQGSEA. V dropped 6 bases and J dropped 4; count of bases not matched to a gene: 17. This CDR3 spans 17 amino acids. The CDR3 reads CSVKGELTGGASDTQYF. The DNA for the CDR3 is TGCAGCGTGAAGGGGGAACTAACAGGGGGCGCGTCAGATACGCAGTATTTT.

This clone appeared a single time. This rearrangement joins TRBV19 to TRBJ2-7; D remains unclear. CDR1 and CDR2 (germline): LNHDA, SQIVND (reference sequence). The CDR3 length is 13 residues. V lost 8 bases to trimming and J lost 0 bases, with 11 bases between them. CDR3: CASSGPNSYEQYF. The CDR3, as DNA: TGTGCCAGTTCAGGTCCAAACTCCTACGAGCAGTACTTC. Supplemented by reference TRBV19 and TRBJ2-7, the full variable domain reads DGGITQSPKYLFRKEGQNVTLSCEQNLNHDAMYWYRQDPGQGLRLIYYSQIVNDFQKGDIAEGYSVSREKKESFPLTVTSAQKNPTAFYLCASSGPNSYEQYFGPGTRLTVT.

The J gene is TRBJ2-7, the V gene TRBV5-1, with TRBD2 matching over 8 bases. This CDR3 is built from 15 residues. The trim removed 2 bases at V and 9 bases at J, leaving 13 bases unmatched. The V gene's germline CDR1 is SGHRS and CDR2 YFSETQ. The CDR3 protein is CASSFNPQRESGQYF. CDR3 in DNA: TGCGCCAGCAGCTTTAACCCCCAGCGGGAGTCTGGGCAGTACTTC.

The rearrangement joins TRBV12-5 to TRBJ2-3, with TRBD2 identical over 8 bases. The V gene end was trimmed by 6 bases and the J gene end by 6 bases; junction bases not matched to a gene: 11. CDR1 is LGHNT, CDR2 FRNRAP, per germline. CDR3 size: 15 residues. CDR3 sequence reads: CASGSGAGGMDTQYF. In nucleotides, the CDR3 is TGTGCTAGTGGGAGCGGGGCGGGAGGTATGGATACGCAGTATTTT.

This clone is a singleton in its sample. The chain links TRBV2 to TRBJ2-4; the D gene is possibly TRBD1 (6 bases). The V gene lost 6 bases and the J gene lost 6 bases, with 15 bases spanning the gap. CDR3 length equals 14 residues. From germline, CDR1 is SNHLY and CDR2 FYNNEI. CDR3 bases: TGTGCCAGCAGGGATACCGGGACACCAAACATTCAGTACTTC. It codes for CASRDTGTPNIQYF.